This note documents a single T cell receptor beta chain sequence. This entry is derived from a study of radiation and T cells in renal cell carcinoma. Trimming cost V 1 base and J 0 bases, with 10 bases left between them. This CDR3 spans 15 amino acids. Germline loops: CDR1 SGHRS, CDR2 YFSETQ. Time point in this sample: blood 4 weeks post-SBRT, at nephrectomy. Treatment meaning: 15 Gy SBRT to primary tumor, nephrectomy 4 weeks later. Repertoires were generated with immunoSEQ multiplex PCR, while TCRdb's copy carries only in-frame clones and drops some. This sample has about 83,000 clones, with roughly 85% found just once.

The chain links TRBV5-1 to TRBJ1-2; D ambiguous. The receptor comes from a woman aged 60-75 years with renal cell carcinoma. Sequencing used blood, obtained from a patient whose treatment included radiotherapy and nephrectomy. CDR3 nucleotide sequence: TGCGCCAGCAGCTTGTATGGGGAAGCTAACTATGGCTACACCTTC. Translated: CASSLYGEANYGYTF.